The 28 T cell receptor beta chains given below trace back to one sample, sequenced in a study of siplizumab effects on memory and regulatory T cells (dated by TCRdb to about 2019). The library was prepared using the immunoSEQ multiplex PCR assay. TCRdb took over this immuneACCESS table, retaining in-frame rearrangements with V and J assigned. Such tables are incomplete; in checked studies, under half of the missing clones stem from an unresolved V gene, and the remainder is unexplained. The sample has more than 13,000 clones on record, 40% to 55% of them singletons. Together, the top ten hold 7.8% of the sample. Their antigens are not known. For approximately 6 days, cells in the mixed lymphocyte reaction were kept in coculture at 37 degrees C. The sample taken for sequencing was CFSE-low (dividing) CD4+ T cells sorted from an allogeneic mixed lymphocyte reaction. The receptors originated from a human donor in good health; the cells came from an allogeneic mixed lymphocyte reaction. Some clones in this sample may be carry-over from other donors' samples.

This clone has a handful of counts. This chain links TRBV5-1 with TRBJ2-1, with D unresolved. The germline V and J ends were trimmed by 2 bases and 1 base, with 10 bases remaining between them. Germline-derived CDR1 and CDR2 are SGHRS and YFSETQ. This CDR3 is built from 15 residues. The DNA of the CDR3 is TGCGCCAGCAGCTTAGACTTTACATCCTACAATGAGCAGTTCTTC. The encoded protein is CASSLDFTSYNEQFF.

The rearrangement links TRBV6-6 to TRBJ2-7, with D possibly being TRBD1 or TRBD2 (5 bases each). The V end lost 3 bases, the J end lost 6 bases, and 18 bases lay between the germline ends. The CDR3 loop spans 15 amino acids. Germline V gene data show CDR1 as MNHNY and CDR2 as SVGAGI (reference sequence). The CDR3 DNA sequence: TGTGCCAGCAGTTATGATAGGCCCCCAGGGACCGAGCAGTACTTC. As protein: CASSYDRPPGTEQYF.

The chain couples TRBV6-6 to TRBJ1-1; D possibly corresponds to TRBD1 (5 bases). This CDR3 has 15 amino acids. V was pared by 8 bases and J by 2 bases, with 18 bases between. Germline V lookup: CDR1 MNHNY, CDR2 SVGAGI (reference sequence). In DNA form, the CDR3 reads TGTGCCAGCTGTCGACTGTTACAGGCAAACACTGAAGCTTTCTTT. It codes for CASCRLLQANTEAFF.

V and J are TRBV7-9 and TRBJ1-1, with 7 bases lining up with TRBD1. The CDR3 runs 14 residues. Germline V gene data show CDR1 as SEHNR and CDR2 as FQNEAQ (reference sequence). V was clipped by 5 bases and J by 1 base; unmatched bases: 4. The CDR3 bases are TGTGCCAGCAGCATCGGGACAGCGAACACTGAAGCTTTCTTT. Protein product: CASSIGTANTEAFF.

This clone has only a few counts. This chain links TRBV30 with TRBJ2-1, with D perhaps matching TRBD2 (5 bases). Trimming removed 0 bases at V and 5 bases at J, with 14 bases between. CDR1 GTSNPN and CDR2 SVGIG come from the germline V gene (reference sequence). The CDR3 contains 15 residues. CDR3 sequence (DNA): TGTGCCTGGAGTGTAAAGTTCCCGGGGAACAATGAGCAGTTCTTC. It codes for CAWSVKFPGNNEQFF.

The rearrangement links TRBV2 to TRBJ2-3; 9 nucleotides agree with TRBD2. V lost 1 base and J lost 3; bases outside the gene matches: 5. The CDR3 has 16 amino acids. The germline V gene has CDR1 SNHLY and CDR2 FYNNEI. CDR3 protein: CASSEGVAGATDTQYF. The CDR3, as DNA: TGTGCCAGCAGTGAAGGGGTAGCGGGAGCTACAGATACGCAGTATTTT.

J is TRBJ1-5 and V is TRBV6-5, with D perhaps matching TRBD1 (5 bases). Germline CDR1 and CDR2: MNHEY and SVGAGI. Deletions cut 5 bases from V and 6 bases from J, with 14 bases between. This CDR3 comprises 14 residues. The CDR3 loop is CASSGAGAGQPQHF. In DNA, the CDR3 is TGTGCCAGCAGTGGTGCCGGGGCCGGTCAGCCCCAGCATTTT.

The CDR3 sequence is CASSPGQGAMRYTF. The CDR3 region has the DNA TGTGCCAGTAGTCCGGGCCAGGGGGCGATGCGCTACACCTTC. This sequence joins TRBV19 and TRBJ1-2; 8 bases are a match to TRBD1. J lost 9 bases, V lost 5 bases, and 11 bases had no gene match. The CDR3 contains 14 residues. Per germline, CDR1 LNHDA and CDR2 SQIVND (reference sequence).

This clone was seen more than once but under ten times. This sequence joins TRBV28 and TRBJ2-7; D possibly corresponds to TRBD1 (6 bases). V gave up 2 bases and J gave up 1 base, with 9 bases separating them. Germline V lookup: CDR1 MDHEN, CDR2 SYDVKM. This CDR3 is 14 amino acids long. This chain's CDR3 is CASSLLQGSYEQYF. The CDR3 bases are TGTGCCAGCAGTTTACTACAGGGATCCTACGAGCAGTACTTC.

In its sample, this clone is medium-sized. The CDR3 sequence is CASSVKGTNTEAFF. The CDR3 DNA reads as TGTGCCAGCAGCGTAAAGGGCACGAACACTGAAGCTTTCTTT. The chain is built from TRBV9 and TRBJ1-1; D call uncertain. V gave up 1 base and J gave up 1 base, with 8 bases separating them. This CDR3 contains 14 residues. CDR1 and CDR2 (germline): SGDLS, YYNGEE. Full variable domain (outside the CDR3, taken from reference TRBV9 and TRBJ1-1): DSGVTQTPKHLITATGQRVTLRCSPRSGDLSVYWYQQSLDQGLQFLIQYYNGEERAKGNILERFSAQQFPDLHSELNLSSLELGDSALYFCASSVKGTNTEAFFGQGTRLTVV.

J is TRBJ2-7 and V is TRBV7-9; D might be TRBD1 (5 bases). The CDR3 has 13 residues. CDR1 is SEHNR, CDR2 FQNEAQ, per germline (reference sequence). V was clipped by 5 bases and J by 1 base, with 9 bases between them. The CDR3 reads CASSQRQSYEQYF. CDR3 nucleotide sequence: TGTGCCAGCAGCCAGCGACAGTCCTACGAGCAGTACTTC.

This chain links TRBV6-5 with TRBJ2-1; D call uncertain. The germline CDR1 and CDR2 sequences are MNHEY and SVGAGI. V was cut by 0 bases and J by 0 bases, with 9 bases left in between. The CDR3 covers 16 residues. The CDR3 loop reads CASSYSLLSSYNEQFF. DNA of the CDR3: TGTGCCAGCAGTTACTCTCTCTTGAGCTCCTACAATGAGCAGTTCTTC.

V gene TRBV6-1 combines with J gene TRBJ1-4, with TRBD1 as a possible D gene (5 bases). CDR3 length equals 15 residues. V lost 6 bases and J 0 bases, leaving 11 bases between the germline ends. Germline loops: CDR1 MNHNS, CDR2 SASEGT. CDR3 in DNA: TGTGCCAGCAGAGGGACCGATGCAACTAATGAAAAACTGTTTTTT. It encodes CASRGTDATNEKLFF.

This clone was observed a few times. Other DNA sequences within the sample encode an identical CDR3. V and J are TRBV29-1 and TRBJ1-2, with D possibly matching TRBD1 (6 bases). V was clipped by 7 bases and J by 8 bases, with 23 bases between them. Germline assignment: CDR1 SQVTM and CDR2 ANQGSEA. The CDR3 runs to 14 residues. In DNA form, the CDR3 reads TGCAGCGCAAAAGGGGGGGCTGGCGGGCGGGGCTACACCTTC. This codes for CSAKGGAGGRGYTF.

The table lists this clone with a few counts. The gene calls are TRBV7-6 and TRBJ2-3; a possible D gene is TRBD1 (6 bases). Trimming took off 1 base at V and 2 bases at J, with 13 bases between the two ends. The CDR3 covers 16 residues. Germline V CDR1 and CDR2: SGHVS, FNYEAQ. The CDR3: CASSLVGGSNTDTQYF. The CDR3, as DNA: TGTGCCAGCAGCTTAGTAGGGGGATCGAACACAGATACGCAGTATTTT.

This clone was detected only a few times. CDR3 amino acids: CASSEALQTTYEQYF. The CDR3 nucleotides are TGTGCCAGCAGTGAAGCGCTTCAGACTACCTACGAGCAGTACTTC. The chain uses TRBV2 and TRBJ2-7, with D maybe TRBD2 (5 bases). This CDR3 region has 15 residues. Trimming shortened V by 0 bases and J by 2 bases, and 11 bases separated the two germline ends. In germline, CDR1 is SNHLY, CDR2 FYNNEI.

The chain uses TRBV6-5 and TRBJ2-5; tentatively, D is TRBD2 (5 bases). The CDR3 length is 12 residues. Germline values: CDR1 MNHEY, CDR2 SVGAGI. V lost 6 bases and J lost 5, with 10 bases in between. The CDR3 sequence is CASRGPGETQYF. The CDR3 coding sequence is TGTGCCAGCAGGGGTCCGGGGGAGACCCAGTACTTC.

This clone was seen a handful of times. The rearrangement links TRBV2 to TRBJ2-7, with 9 positions matching TRBD1. V was pared by 6 bases and J by 3 bases, with 0 bases of the junction left unmatched. CDR3 length: 12 residues. The germline V gene encodes CDR1 SNHLY and CDR2 FYNNEI. The CDR3 bases are TGTGCCAGCAGGACAGGGGGCTACGAGCAGTACTTC. Translating gives CASRTGGYEQYF.

This clone was observed a few times. The CDR3 here is CASSSWLGETQYF. The CDR3 nucleotides are TGCGCCAGCAGCTCCTGGCTGGGAGAGACCCAGTACTTC. The chain links TRBV5-1 to TRBJ2-5; D ambiguous. The CDR3 loop spans 13 amino acids. Trimming cost V 3 bases and J 4 bases, with 10 bases left between them. The germline CDR1 and CDR2 sequences are SGHRS and YFSETQ. The full variable domain, in which reference TRBV5-1 and TRBJ2-5 provide the parts outside the CDR3, is KAGVTQTPRYLIKTRGQQVTLSCSPISGHRSVSWYQQTPGQGLQFLFEYFSETQRNKGNFPGRFSGRQFSNSRSEMNVSTLELGDSALYLCASSSWLGETQYFGPGTRLLVL.

This clone has a single count. This chain joins TRBV5-1 and TRBJ2-3, with D hard to call. The V gene lost 7 bases and the J gene lost 3 bases, with 18 bases spanning the gap. This CDR3 contains 15 residues. CDR1 is SGHRS and CDR2 is YFSETQ in the germline V gene. The CDR3 reads CASRPPGLGTDTQYF. CDR3 nucleotide sequence: TGCGCCAGCCGACCCCCCGGGCTAGGTACAGATACGCAGTATTTT. Filled out from reference TRBV5-1 and TRBJ2-3, the complete variable domain reads KAGVTQTPRYLIKTRGQQVTLSCSPISGHRSVSWYQQTPGQGLQFLFEYFSETQRNKGNFPGRFSGRQFSNSRSEMNVSTLELGDSALYLCASRPPGLGTDTQYFGPGTRLTVL.

The chain is built from TRBV5-1 and TRBJ2-6; tentative D call: TRBD1 (8 bases). Germline CDR1 reads SGHRS; CDR2 reads YFSETQ. CDR3 size: 20 residues. V was clipped by 4 bases and J by 0 bases, with 23 bases between them. The CDR3 loop reads CASSIRGSGTGSSGANVLTF. The CDR3 DNA reads as TGCGCCAGCAGCATAAGGGGGAGCGGGACAGGTTCCTCTGGGGCCAACGTCCTGACTTTC.

The chain links TRBV4-1 to TRBJ2-6, with 7 bases lining up with TRBD1. Trimming at V came to 1 base and at J to 0 bases, leaving 3 bases not matched to a gene. The germline gives CDR1 MGHRA, CDR2 YSYEKL. This CDR3 region has 17 residues. DNA of the CDR3: TGCGCCAGCAGCCAAGCTGGGACAGCCTCTGGGGCCAACGTCCTGACTTTC. Translation: CASSQAGTASGANVLTF.

This clone appeared a few times. The chain couples TRBV11-2 to TRBJ2-3, with 8 bases lining up with TRBD2. The CDR3 is 19 amino acids. CDR1 and CDR2 (germline): SGHAT, FQNNGV. Unmatched junction bases numbered 13, after V lost 1 base and J lost 1 base. The CDR3 DNA is TGTGCCAGCAGCTTAGCGGGACCCATGGGAGCGGGGGGCACAGATACGCAGTATTTT. Translating it yields CASSLAGPMGAGGTDTQYF. Complete variable domain (other parts from reference TRBV11-2 and TRBJ2-3): EAGVAQSPRYKIIEKRQSVAFWCNPISGHATLYWYQQILGQGPKLLIQFQNNGVVDDSQLPKDRFSAERLKGVDSTLKIQPAKLEDSAVYLCASSLAGPMGAGGTDTQYFGPGTRLTVL.

This clone was detected only a few times. This chain uses TRBV6-5 with TRBJ2-3; D tentatively reads TRBD1 or TRBD2 (5 bases each). Germline V gives CDR1 MNHEY, CDR2 SVGAGI. V lost 0 bases to trimming and J lost 2 bases, with 9 bases between them. The CDR3 loop spans 15 amino acids. The DNA for the CDR3 is TGTGCCAGCAGTTACTCGGGGCGGGTCACAGATACGCAGTATTTT. Its protein product is CASSYSGRVTDTQYF.

CDR3 sequence: CASSWGQGANQPQHF. CDR3 in DNA: TGTGCCAGTAGTTGGGGCCAGGGGGCAAATCAGCCCCAGCATTTT. The chain has TRBV19 and TRBJ1-5; 8 bases map to TRBD1. Germline CDR1 and CDR2: LNHDA and SQIVND (reference sequence). The CDR3 consists of 15 residues. Trimming at V came to 5 bases and at J to 4 bases, leaving 7 bases not matched to a gene.

This clone was counted ten times or more. The chain has TRBV29-1 and TRBJ2-1; TRBD1 matches 8 bases. With 8 bases clipped from V and 8 bases from J, the junction kept 5 bases outside the gene matches. This CDR3 comprises 11 residues. CDR1 and CDR2 from the germline V gene are SQVTM and ANQGSEA. This chain's CDR3 is CSLGQVDEQFF. CDR3 sequence (DNA): TGCAGCCTGGGACAGGTAGATGAGCAGTTCTTC.

This clone appeared a few times. The chain joins TRBV7-9 to TRBJ1-5; D is perhaps TRBD1 (5 bases). The length of the CDR3 is 14 residues. V lost 0 bases to trimming and J lost 6 bases, with 9 bases between them. Per the germline V gene, CDR1 is SEHNR and CDR2 is FQNEAQ (reference sequence). DNA for the CDR3: TGTGCCAGCAGCTTAGCCGGGGGTGGTCAGCCCCAGCATTTT. As protein: CASSLAGGGQPQHF.

There are a few counts of this clone. The V gene is TRBV7-2, the J gene TRBJ1-1; 8 nucleotides line up with TRBD1. V dropped 3 bases and J dropped 8; count of bases not matched to a gene: 8. Germline V gene lookup returns CDR1 SGHTA and CDR2 FQGNSA. This CDR3 has 14 residues. CDR3 region: CASSLLQGAGEAFF. The DNA of the CDR3 is TGTGCCAGCAGCTTGTTGCAGGGGGCCGGGGAAGCTTTCTTT.